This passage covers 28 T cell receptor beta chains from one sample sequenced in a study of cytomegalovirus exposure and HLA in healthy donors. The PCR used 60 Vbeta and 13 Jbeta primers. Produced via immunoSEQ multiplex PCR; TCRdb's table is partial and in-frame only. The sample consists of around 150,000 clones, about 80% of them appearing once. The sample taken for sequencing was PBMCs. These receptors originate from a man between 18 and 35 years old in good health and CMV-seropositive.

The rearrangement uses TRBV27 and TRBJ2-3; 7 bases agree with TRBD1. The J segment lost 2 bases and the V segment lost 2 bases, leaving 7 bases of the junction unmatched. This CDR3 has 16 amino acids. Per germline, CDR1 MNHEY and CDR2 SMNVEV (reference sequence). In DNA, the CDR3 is TGTGCCAGCAGTTTAATTGGGGGACAGATCACAGATACGCAGTATTTT. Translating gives CASSLIGGQITDTQYF.

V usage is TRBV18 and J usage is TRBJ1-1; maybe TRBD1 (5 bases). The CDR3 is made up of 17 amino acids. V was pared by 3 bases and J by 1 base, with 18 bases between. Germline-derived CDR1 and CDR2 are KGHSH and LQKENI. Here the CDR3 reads CASSPTILAGENTEAFF. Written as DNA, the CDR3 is TGTGCCAGCTCACCTACCATTCTAGCGGGGGAGAACACTGAAGCTTTCTTT.

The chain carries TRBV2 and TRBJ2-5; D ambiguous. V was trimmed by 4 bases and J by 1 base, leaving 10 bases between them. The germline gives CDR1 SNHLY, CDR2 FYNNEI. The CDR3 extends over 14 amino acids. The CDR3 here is CASSAGSRQETQYF. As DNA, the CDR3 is TGTGCCAGCAGTGCCGGTTCCCGCCAAGAGACCCAGTACTTC.

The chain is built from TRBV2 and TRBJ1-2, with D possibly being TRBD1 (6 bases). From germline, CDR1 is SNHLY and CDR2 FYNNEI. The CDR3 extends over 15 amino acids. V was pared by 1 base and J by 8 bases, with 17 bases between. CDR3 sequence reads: CASSEGRGGTRGYTF. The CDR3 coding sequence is TGTGCCAGCAGTGAAGGGAGAGGGGGTACTAGAGGCTACACCTTC.

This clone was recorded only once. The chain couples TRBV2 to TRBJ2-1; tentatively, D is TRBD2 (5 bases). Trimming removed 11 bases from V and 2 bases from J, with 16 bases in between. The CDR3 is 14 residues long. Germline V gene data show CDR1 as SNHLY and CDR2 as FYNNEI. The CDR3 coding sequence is TGTGCCGATGCGCGAGCGGAGACCTACAATGAGCAGTTCTTC. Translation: CADARAETYNEQFF.

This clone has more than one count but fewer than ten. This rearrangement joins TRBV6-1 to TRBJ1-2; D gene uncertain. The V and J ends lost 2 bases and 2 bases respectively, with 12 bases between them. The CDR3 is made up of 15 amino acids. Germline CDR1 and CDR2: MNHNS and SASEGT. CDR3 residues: CASSELAGSNYGYTF. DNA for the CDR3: TGTGCCAGCAGTGAACTGGCCGGGAGCAACTATGGCTACACCTTC.

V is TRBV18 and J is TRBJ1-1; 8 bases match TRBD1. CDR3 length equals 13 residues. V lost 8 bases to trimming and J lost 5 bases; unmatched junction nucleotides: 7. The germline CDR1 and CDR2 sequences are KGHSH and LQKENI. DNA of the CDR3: TGTGCCAGCGCGCAGGGGGCGTATACTGAAGCTTTCTTT. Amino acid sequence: CASAQGAYTEAFF.

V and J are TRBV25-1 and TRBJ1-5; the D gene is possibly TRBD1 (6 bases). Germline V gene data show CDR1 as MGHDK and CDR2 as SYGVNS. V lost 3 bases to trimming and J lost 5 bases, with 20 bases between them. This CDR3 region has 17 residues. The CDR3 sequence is CASSDSMETGWDQPQHF. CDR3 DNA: TGTGCCAGCAGTGATAGCATGGAAACAGGGTGGGATCAGCCCCAGCATTTT.

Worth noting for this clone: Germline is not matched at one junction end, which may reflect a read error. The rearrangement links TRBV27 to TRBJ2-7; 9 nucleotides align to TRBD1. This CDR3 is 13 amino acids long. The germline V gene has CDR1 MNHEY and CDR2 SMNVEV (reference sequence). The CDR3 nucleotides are TGTGCCGCGGGACAGGGCCGTTCCTACGGGCAGTACTTC. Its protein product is CAAGQGRSYGQYF.

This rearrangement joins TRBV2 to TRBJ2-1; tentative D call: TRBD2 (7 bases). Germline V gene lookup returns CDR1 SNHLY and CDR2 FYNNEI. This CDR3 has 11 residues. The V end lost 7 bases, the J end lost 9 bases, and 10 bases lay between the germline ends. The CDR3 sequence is CASTGGAEQFF. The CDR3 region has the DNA TGTGCCAGCACGGGGGGCGCTGAGCAGTTCTTC.

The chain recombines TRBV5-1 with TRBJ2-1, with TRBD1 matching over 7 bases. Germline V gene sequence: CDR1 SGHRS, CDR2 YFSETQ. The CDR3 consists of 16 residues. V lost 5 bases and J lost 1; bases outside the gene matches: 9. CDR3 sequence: CASSFSQGFSYNEQFF. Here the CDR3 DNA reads TGCGCCAGCAGTTTTTCACAGGGGTTTTCCTACAATGAGCAGTTCTTC.

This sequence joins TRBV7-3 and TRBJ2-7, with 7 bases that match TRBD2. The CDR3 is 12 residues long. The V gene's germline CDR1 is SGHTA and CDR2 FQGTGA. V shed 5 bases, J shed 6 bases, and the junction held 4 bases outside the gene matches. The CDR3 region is CASSQGGGEQYF. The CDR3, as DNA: TGTGCCAGCAGCCAGGGCGGGGGCGAGCAGTACTTC.

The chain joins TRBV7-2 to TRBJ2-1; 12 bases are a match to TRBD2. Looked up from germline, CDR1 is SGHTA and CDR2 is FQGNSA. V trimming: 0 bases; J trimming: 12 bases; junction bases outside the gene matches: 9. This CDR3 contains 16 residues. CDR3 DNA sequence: TGTGCCAGCAGCTTAGCGAACCTCCTAGCGGGAGGGGTGCAGTTCTTC. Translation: CASSLANLLAGGVQFF.

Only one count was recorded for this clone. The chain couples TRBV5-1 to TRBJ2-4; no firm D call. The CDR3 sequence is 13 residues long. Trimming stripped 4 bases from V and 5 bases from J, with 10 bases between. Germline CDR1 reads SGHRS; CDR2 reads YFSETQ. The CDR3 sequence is CASSQVIENIQYF. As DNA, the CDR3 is TGCGCCAGCAGCCAGGTGATCGAAAACATTCAGTACTTC. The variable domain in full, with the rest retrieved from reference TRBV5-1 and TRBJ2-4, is KAGVTQTPRYLIKTRGQQVTLSCSPISGHRSVSWYQQTPGQGLQFLFEYFSETQRNKGNFPGRFSGRQFSNSRSEMNVSTLELGDSALYLCASSQVIENIQYFGAGTRLSVL.

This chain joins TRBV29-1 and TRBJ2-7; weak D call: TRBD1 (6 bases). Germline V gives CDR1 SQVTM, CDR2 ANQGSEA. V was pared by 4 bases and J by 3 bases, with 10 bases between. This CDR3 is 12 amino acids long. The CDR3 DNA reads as TGCAGCGTTGGGGGACACCTCTACGAGCAGTACTTC. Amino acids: CSVGGHLYEQYF.

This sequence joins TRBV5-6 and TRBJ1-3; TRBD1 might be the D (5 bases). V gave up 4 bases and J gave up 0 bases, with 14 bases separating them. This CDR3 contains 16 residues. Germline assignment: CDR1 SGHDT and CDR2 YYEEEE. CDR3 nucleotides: TGTGCCAGCAGCCGAGCCGGGACTTACTCTGGAAACACCATATATTTT. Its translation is CASSRAGTYSGNTIYF.

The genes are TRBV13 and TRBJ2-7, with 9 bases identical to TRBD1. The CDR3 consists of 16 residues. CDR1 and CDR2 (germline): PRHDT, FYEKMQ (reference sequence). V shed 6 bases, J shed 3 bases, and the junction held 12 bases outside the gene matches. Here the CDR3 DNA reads TGTGCCAGCAGTGTCGGGGCGACAGGGGGATTCTACGAGCAGTACTTC. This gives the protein CASSVGATGGFYEQYF.

CDR3 in DNA: TGTGCCAGCAGCTTGAAGGGACTCCAGCCCCAGCATTTT. It translates to CASSLKGLQPQHF. This chain uses TRBV5-6 with TRBJ1-5, with D possibly TRBD1 on 5 matching bases. The CDR3 is made up of 13 amino acids. Trimming took off 1 base at V and 7 bases at J, with 9 bases between the two ends. The germline V gene encodes CDR1 SGHDT and CDR2 YYEEEE. Variable domain in full (rest from reference TRBV5-6 and TRBJ1-5): DAGVTQSPTHLIKTRGQQVTLRCSPKSGHDTVSWYQQALGQGPQFIFQYYEEEERQRGNFPDRFSGHQFPNYSSELNVNALLLGDSALYLCASSLKGLQPQHFGDGTRLSIL.

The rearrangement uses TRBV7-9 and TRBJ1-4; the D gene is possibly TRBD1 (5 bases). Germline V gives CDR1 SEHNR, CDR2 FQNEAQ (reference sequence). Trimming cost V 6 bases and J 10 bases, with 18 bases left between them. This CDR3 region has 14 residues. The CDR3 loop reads CASSPDESQGKLFF. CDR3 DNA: TGTGCCAGCAGTCCCGACGAATCGCAGGGAAAACTGTTTTTT.

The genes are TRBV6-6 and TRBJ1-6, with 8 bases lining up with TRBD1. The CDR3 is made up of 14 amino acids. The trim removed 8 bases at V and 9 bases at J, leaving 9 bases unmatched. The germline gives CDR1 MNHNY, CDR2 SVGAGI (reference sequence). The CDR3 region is CASGEDRVSSPLHF. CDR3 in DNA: TGTGCCAGCGGTGAGGACAGGGTCAGTTCACCCCTCCACTTT.

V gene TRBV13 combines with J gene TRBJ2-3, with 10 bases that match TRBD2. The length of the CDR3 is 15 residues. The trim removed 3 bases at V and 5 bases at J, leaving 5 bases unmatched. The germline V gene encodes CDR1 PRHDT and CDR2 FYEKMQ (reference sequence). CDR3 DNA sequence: TGTGCCAGCAGCTTGCCACTAGCGGGGAAAGATACGCAGTATTTT. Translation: CASSLPLAGKDTQYF.

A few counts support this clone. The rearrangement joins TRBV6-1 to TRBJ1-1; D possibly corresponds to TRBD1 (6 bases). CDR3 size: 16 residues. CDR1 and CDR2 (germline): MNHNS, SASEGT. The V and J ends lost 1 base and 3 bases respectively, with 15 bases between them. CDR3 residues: CASSEGPYRVDTEAFF. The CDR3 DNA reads TGTGCCAGCAGTGAAGGCCCATACAGGGTTGACACTGAAGCTTTCTTT.

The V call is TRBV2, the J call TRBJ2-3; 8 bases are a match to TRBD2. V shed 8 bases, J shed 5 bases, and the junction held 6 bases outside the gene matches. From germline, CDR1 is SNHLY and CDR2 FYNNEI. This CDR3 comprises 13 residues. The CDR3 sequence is CASQGLAGDTQYF. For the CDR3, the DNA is TGTGCCAGCCAGGGGCTAGCGGGAGATACGCAGTATTTT.

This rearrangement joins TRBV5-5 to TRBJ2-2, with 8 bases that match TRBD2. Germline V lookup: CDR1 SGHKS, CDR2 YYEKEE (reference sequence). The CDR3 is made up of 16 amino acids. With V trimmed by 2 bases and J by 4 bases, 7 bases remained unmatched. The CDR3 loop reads CASSFGLAGGTGELFF. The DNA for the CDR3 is TGTGCCAGCAGCTTTGGGCTAGCGGGTGGCACCGGGGAGCTGTTTTTT.

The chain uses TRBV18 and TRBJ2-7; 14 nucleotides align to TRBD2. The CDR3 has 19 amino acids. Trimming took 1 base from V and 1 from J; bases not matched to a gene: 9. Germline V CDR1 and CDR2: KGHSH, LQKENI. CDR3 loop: CASSPQPGTSGSSSYEQYF. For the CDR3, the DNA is TGTGCCAGCTCACCACAGCCCGGGACTAGCGGGAGTTCTTCCTACGAGCAGTACTTC. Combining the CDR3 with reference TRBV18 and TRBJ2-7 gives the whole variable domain NAGVMQNPRHLVRRRGQEARLRCSPMKGHSHVYWYRQLPEEGLKFMVYLQKENIIDESGMPKERFSAEFPKEGPSILRIQQVVRGDSAAYFCASSPQPGTSGSSSYEQYFGPGTRLTVT.

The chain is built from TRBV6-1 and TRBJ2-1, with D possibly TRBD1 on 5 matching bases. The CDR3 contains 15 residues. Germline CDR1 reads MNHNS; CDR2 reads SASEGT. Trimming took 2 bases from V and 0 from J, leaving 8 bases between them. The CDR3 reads CASSEIGDSYNEQFF. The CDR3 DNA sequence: TGTGCCAGCAGTGAAATAGGGGACTCCTACAATGAGCAGTTCTTC.

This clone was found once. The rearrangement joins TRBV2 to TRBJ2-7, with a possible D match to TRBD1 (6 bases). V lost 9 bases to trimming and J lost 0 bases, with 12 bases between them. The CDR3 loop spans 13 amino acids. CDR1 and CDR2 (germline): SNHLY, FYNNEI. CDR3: CARGIGGSYEQYF. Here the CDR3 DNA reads TGTGCCAGGGGAATAGGGGGCTCCTACGAGCAGTACTTC.

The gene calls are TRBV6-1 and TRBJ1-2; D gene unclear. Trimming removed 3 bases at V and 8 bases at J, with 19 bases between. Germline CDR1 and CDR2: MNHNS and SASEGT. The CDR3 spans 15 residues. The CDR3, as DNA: TGTGCCAGCAGTGAGTCCCGAGCCAATTCCTACGGCTACACCTTC. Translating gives CASSESRANSYGYTF.